This T cell receptor beta chain was captured by sequencing in a study of OX40 agonist ivuxolimab in advanced cancers. Study in general: Patients' therapy was ivuxolimab, an antibody that acts as an agonist of OX40 (CD134). Study findings and constraints: Low levels of normalized T-cell clonal expansion also appeared in some nonresponders.

Comment on this clone: Its matching antigen is unknown.

Assay: immunoSEQ multiplex PCR; the TCRdb copy retains only in-frame clones and omits some. The sample yields under 30,000 clones, about 85% seen once. The sequence was collected from an adult with an advanced solid tumor such as melanoma, head and neck, liver or kidney cancer. Material: CD4+ or CD8+ T cells sorted from blood, obtained in a trial of the OX40 agonist ivuxolimab.

The CDR3: CASSPGREETQYF. The CDR3 DNA sequence: TGTGCCAGCAGCCCCGGGAGAGAAGAGACCCAGTACTTC. This sequence joins TRBV7-3 and TRBJ2-5; weak D call: TRBD2 (6 bases). Trimming cost V 5 bases and J 3 bases, with 10 bases left between them. Germline lookup yields CDR1 SGHTA and CDR2 FQGTGA. This CDR3 region has 13 residues.